This T cell receptor (beta chain) was identified during a study of CD8 T cells in ankylosing spondylitis. Study-wide findings and caveats: Clones linked to disease, bearing a CD8+ phenotype, were relatively rare in peripheral blood. One TCR beta motif, made up of fewer than 10 highly homologous variants, appeared characteristic of ankylosing spondylitis blood.

TCRdb re-derived calls from the 5' RACE reads in MiXCR, one entry per CDR3 protein. Of around 490,000 distinct CDR3 sequences listed, about 5.7% are singletons. The length of the CDR3 is 15 residues. Trimming stripped 6 bases from V and 0 bases from J, with 13 bases between. CDR1 LGHNA and CDR2 YNFKEQ come from the germline V gene. This clonotype was counted ten times or more. Its antigen is as yet unknown. The sequence came from a male donor with ankylosing spondylitis. Material: blood, either unsorted or a sorted T cell fraction (not recorded which). J is TRBJ2-3 and V is TRBV4-2, with D possibly being TRBD1 (6 bases). The CDR3: CASRRQETSTDTQYF. CDR3 bases: TGTGCCAGCAGGCGACAGGAGACTAGCACAGATACGCAGTATTTT.